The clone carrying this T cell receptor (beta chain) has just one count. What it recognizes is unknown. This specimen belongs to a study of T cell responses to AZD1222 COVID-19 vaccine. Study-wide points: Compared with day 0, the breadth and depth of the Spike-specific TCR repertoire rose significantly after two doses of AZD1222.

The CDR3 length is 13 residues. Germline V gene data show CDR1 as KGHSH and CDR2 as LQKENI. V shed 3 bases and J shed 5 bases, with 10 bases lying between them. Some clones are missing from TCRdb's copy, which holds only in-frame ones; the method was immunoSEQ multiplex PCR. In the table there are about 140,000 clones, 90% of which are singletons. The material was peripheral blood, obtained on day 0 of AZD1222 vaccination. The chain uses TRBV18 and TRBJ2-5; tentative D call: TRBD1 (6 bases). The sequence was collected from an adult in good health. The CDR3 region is CASSPRTVETQYF. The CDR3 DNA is TGTGCCAGCTCACCTAGGACAGTGGAGACCCAGTACTTC. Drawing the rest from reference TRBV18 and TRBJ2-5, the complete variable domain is NAGVMQNPRHLVRRRGQEARLRCSPMKGHSHVYWYRQLPEEGLKFMVYLQKENIIDESGMPKERFSAEFPKEGPSILRIQQVVRGDSAAYFCASSPRTVETQYFGPGTRLLVL.